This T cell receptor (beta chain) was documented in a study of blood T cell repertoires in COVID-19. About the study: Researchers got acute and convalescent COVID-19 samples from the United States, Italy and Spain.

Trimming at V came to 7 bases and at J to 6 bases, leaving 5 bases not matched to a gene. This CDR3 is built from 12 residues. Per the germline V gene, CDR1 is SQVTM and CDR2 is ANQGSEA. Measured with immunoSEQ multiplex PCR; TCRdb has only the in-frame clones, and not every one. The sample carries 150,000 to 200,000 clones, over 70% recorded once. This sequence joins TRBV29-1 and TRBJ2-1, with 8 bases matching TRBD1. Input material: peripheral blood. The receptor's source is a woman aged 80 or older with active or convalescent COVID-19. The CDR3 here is CSARTGSNEQFF. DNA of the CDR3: TGCAGCGCCAGGACAGGGTCCAATGAGCAGTTCTTC.